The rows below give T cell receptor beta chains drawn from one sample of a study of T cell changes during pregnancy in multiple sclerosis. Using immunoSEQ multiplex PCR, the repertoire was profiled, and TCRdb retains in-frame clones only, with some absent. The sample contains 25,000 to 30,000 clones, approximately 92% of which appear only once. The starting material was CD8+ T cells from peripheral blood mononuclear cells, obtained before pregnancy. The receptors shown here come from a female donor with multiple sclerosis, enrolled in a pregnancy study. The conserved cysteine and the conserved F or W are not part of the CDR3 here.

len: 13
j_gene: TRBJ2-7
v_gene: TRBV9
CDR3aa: ASSVGDSSSYEQY

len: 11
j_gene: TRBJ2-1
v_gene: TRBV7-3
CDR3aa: ASSHGRANEQF

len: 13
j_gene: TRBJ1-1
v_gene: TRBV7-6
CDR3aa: ASSLGGQGGTEAF

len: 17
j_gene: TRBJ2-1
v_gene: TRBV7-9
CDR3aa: ASSPPSSLAPMTYNEQF

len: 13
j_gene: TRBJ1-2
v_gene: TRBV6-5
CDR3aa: ASSYGTGTGGGYT

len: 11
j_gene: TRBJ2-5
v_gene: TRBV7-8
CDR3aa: ASSAPWGETQY

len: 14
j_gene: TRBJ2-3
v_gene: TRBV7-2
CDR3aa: ASSLAAGDPGDTQY